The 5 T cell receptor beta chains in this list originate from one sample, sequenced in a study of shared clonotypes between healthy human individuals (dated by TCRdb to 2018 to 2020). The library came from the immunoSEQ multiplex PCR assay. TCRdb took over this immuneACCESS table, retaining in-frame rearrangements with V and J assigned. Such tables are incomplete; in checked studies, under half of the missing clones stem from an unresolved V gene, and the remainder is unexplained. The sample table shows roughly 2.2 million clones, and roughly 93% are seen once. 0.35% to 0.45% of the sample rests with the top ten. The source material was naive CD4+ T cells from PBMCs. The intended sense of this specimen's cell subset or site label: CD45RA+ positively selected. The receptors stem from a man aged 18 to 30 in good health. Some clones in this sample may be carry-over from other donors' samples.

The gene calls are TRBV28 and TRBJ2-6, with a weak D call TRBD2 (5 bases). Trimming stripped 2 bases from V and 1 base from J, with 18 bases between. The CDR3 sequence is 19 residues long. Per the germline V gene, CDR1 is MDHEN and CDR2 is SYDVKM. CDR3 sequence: CASSLLTAGPQSGANVLTF. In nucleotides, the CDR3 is TGTGCCAGCAGTTTACTGACGGCGGGCCCTCAGTCTGGGGCCAACGTCCTGACTTTC.

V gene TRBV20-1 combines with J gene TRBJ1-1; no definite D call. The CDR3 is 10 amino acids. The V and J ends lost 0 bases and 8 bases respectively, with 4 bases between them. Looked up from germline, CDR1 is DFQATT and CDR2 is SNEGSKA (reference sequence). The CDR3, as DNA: TGCAGTGCTAGAGATCTAGAAGCTTTCTTT. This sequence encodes CSARDLEAFF.

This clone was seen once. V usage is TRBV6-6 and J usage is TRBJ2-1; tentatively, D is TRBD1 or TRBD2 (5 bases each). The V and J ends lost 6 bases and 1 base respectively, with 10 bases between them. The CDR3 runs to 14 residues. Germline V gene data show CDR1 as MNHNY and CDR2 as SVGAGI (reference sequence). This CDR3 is CASSPGRSYNEQFF. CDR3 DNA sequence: TGTGCCAGCAGCCCGGGACGGTCCTACAATGAGCAGTTCTTC.

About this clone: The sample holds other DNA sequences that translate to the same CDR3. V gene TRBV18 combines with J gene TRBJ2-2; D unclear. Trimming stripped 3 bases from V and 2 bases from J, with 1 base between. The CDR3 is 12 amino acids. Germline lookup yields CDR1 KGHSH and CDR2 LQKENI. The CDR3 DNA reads TGTGCCAGCTCACCCAACACCGGGGAGCTGTTTTTT. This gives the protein CASSPNTGELFF.

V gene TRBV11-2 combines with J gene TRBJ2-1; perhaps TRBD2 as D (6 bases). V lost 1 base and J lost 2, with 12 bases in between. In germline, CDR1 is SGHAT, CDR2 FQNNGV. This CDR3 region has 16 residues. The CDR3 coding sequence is TGTGCCAGCAGCTTAGGCCCTAGCGCTACCTACAATGAGCAGTTCTTC. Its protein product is CASSLGPSATYNEQFF.